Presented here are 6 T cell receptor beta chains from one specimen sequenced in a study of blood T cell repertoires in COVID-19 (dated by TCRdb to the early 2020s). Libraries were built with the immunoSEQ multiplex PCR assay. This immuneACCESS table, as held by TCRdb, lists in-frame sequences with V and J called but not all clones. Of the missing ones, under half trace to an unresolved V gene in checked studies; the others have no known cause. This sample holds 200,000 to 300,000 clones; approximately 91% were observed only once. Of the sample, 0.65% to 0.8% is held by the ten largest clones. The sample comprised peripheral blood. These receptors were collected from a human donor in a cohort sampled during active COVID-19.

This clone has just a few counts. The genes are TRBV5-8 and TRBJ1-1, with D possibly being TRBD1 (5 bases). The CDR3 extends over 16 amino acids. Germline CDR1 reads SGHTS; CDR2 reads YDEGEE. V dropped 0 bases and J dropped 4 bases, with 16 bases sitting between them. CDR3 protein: CASSLVRGAGGTEAFF. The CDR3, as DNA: TGTGCCAGCAGCTTGGTGCGGGGCGCCGGGGGCACTGAAGCTTTCTTT.

Written as DNA, the CDR3 is TGTGCCAGCGGTCATAAGGGGGAGCAGTACTTC. Protein: CASGHKGEQYF. V gene TRBV12-3 or TRBV12-4 combines with J gene TRBJ2-7, with D perhaps TRBD1 (5 bases). V was trimmed by 8 bases and J by 7 bases, leaving 12 bases between them. The CDR3 sequence is 11 residues long.

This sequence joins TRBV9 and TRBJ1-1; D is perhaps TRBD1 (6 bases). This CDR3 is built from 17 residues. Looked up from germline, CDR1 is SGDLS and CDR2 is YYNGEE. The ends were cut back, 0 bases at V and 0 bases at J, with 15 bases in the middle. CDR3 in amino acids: CASSVGGTPDVNTEAFF. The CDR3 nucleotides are TGTGCCAGCAGCGTAGGTGGGACACCAGACGTGAACACTGAAGCTTTCTTT.

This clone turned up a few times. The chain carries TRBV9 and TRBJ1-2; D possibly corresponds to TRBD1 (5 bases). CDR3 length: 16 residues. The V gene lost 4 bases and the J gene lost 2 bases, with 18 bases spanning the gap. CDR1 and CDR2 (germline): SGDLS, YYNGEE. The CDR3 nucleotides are TGTGCCAGCAGCCCCACGACGGGACGGGGGAACTATGGCTACACCTTC. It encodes CASSPTTGRGNYGYTF.

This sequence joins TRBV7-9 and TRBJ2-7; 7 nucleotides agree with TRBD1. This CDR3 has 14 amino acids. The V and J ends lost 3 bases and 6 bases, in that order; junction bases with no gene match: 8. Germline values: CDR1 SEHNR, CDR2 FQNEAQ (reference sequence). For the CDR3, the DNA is TGTGCCAGCAGCTTTAGAGGGGGCGAGGGCGAGCAGTACTTC. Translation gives CASSFRGGEGEQYF. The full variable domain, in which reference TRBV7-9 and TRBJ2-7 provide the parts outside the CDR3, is DTGVSQNPRHKITKRGQNVTFRCDPISEHNRLYWYRQTLGQGPEFLTYFQNEAQLEKSRLLSDRFSAERPKGSFSTLEIQRTEQGDSAMYLCASSFRGGEGEQYFGPGTRLTVT.

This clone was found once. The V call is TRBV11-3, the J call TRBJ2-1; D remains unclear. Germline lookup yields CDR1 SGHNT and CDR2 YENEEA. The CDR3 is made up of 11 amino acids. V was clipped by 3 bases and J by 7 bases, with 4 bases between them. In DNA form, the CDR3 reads TGTGCCAGCAGCTTTTATAATGAGCAGTTCTTC. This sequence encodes CASSFYNEQFF.